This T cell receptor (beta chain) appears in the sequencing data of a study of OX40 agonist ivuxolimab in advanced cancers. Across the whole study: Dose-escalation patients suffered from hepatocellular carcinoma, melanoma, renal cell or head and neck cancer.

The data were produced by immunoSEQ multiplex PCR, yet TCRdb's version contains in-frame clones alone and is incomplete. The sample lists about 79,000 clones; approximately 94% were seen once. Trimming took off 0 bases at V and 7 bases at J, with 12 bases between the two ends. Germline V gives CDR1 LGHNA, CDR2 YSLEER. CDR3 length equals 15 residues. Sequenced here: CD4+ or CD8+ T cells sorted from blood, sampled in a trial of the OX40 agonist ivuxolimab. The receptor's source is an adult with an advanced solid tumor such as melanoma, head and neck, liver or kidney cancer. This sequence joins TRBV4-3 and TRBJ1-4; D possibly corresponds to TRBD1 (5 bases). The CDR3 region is CASSQDRGALEKLFF. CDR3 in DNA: TGCGCCAGCAGCCAAGATCGCGGGGCCCTTGAAAAACTGTTTTTT.